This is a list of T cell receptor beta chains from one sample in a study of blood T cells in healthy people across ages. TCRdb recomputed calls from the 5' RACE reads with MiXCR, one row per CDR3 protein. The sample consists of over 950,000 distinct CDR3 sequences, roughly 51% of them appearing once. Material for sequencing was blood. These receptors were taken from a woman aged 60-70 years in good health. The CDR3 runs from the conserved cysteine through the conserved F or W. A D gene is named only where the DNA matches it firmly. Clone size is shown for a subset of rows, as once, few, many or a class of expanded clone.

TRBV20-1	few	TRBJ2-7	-	CSVLGARQGEQYF	TGCAGTGTCTTGGGCGCTAGGCAGGGCGAGCAGTACTTC
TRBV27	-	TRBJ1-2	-	CASSLSRTADYGYTF	TGTGCCAGCAGTTTGAGCCGGACCGCGGACTATGGCTACACCTTC
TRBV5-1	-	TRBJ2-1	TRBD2	CASTSGRGNEQFF	TGCGCCAGCACGAGCGGGAGGGGCAATGAGCAGTTCTTC
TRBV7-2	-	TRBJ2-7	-	CASSFSSFGGSYEQYF	TGTGCCAGCAGCTTCAGCTCTTTTGGGGGATCCTACGAGCAGTACTTC
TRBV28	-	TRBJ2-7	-	CASSSPTVAYEQYF	TGTGCCAGCAGTTCCCCGACAGTGGCCTACGAGCAGTACTTC
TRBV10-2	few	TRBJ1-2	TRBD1	CASRSTGEGGYTF	TGCGCCAGCAGAAGTACAGGGGAGGGTGGCTACACCTTC
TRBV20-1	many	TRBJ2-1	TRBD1	CSANYRGESMFNEQFF	TGCAGTGCAAACTACAGGGGAGAATCAATGTTCAATGAGCAGTTCTTC
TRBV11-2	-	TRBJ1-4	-	CASSQTDGQLDEKLFF	TGTGCCAGCAGCCAGACGGACGGACAGCTGGATGAAAAACTGTTTTTT
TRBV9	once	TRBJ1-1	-	CASSVYGGNTEAFF	TGTGCCAGCAGCGTCTACGGGGGTAACACTGAAGCTTTCTTT
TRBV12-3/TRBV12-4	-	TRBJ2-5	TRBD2	CASSFSGRGQETQYF	TGTGCCAGCAGTTTTAGCGGGAGGGGCCAAGAGACCCAGTACTTC
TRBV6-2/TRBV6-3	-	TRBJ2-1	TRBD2	CASNKRERLNEQFF	TGTGCCAGCAACAAGCGGGAGAGGCTCAATGAGCAGTTCTTC
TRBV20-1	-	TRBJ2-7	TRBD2	CSARAGLAGVPTSYEQYF	TGCAGTGCTAGAGCGGGACTAGCGGGAGTTCCGACCTCCTACGAGCAGTACTTC
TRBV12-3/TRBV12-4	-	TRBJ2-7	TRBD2	CASRLAGGLEQYF	TGTGCCAGTCGACTAGCGGGAGGGCTCGAGCAGTACTTC
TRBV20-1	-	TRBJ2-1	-	CSARARTSNEQFF	TGCAGTGCTAGAGCAAGAACCTCCAATGAGCAGTTCTTC
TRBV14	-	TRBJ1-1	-	CASSQDSFYTEAFF	TGTGCCAGCAGCCAAGACAGTTTTTACACTGAAGCTTTCTTT
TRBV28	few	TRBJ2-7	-	CASSLDRANEQYF	TGTGCCAGCAGTTTGGACAGAGCTAACGAGCAGTACTTT
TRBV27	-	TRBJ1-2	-	CASSSYDTGLGYTF	TGTGCCAGCAGTTCGTACGACACGGGGCTAGGCTACACCTTC
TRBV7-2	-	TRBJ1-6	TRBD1	CASSSAGGTSPLHF	TGTGCCAGCAGCTCCGCAGGGGGCACTTCACCCCTCCACTTT
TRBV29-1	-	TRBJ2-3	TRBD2	CSVELRSSGNTDTQYF	TGCAGCGTTGAGCTGCGGTCTAGCGGGAATACAGATACGCAGTATTTT
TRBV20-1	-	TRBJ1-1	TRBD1	CSASRQGGTEAFF	TGCAGTGCTTCTCGACAGGGAGGGACTGAAGCTTTCTTT
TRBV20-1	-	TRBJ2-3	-	CSASTVLLTDTQYF	TGCAGTGCTAGCACAGTGTTATTGACAGATACGCAGTATTTT
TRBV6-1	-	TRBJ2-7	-	CASSEFRPYEQYF	TGTGCCAGCAGTGAATTTCGCCCCTACGAGCAGTACTTC
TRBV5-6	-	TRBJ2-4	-	CASSLWGGAGGKNIQYF	TGTGCCAGCAGCTTGTGGGGAGGGGCAGGGGGCAAAAACATTCAGTACTTC
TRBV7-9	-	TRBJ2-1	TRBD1	CASSLAGGLGNEQFF	TGTGCCAGCAGCTTAGCAGGGGGCTTGGGCAATGAGCAGTTCTTC
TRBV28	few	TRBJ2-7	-	CASRSIRGSYEQYF	TGTGCCAGCAGATCGATCAGAGGTTCCTACGAGCAGTACTTC
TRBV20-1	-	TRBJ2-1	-	CSAPDSYNEQFF	TGCAGTGCCCCCGACTCCTACAATGAGCAGTTCTTC
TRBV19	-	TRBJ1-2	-	CASSIRQEDYYGYTF	TGTGCCAGTAGTATAAGGCAGGAGGACTACTATGGCTACACCTTC
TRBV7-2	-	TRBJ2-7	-	CASSPERTVSYEQYF	TGTGCCAGCAGCCCCGAGCGGACCGTATCCTACGAGCAGTACTTC
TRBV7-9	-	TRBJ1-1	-	CASSLERALNTVAFF	TGTGCCAGCAGCTTAGAAAGGGCCCTGAACACCGTAGCTTTCTTT
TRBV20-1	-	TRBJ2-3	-	CSAYPSTDTQYF	TGCAGTGCTTACCCTAGCACAGATACGCAGTATTTT
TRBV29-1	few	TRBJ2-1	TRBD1	CSVEPAMTGKDSSYNEQFF	TGCAGCGTGGAACCAGCGATGACAGGGAAAGATAGCTCCTACAATGAGCAGTTCTTC
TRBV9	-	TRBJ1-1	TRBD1	CASSVSPDRDLNTEAFF	TGTGCCAGCAGCGTATCCCCGGACAGGGACTTGAACACTGAAGCTTTCTTT
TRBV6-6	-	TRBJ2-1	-	CASGGPSRLYNEQFF	TGTGCCAGCGGGGGACCGTCCCGACTATACAATGAGCAGTTCTTC
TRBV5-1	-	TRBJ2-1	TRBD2	CASSWGGSGTAGEQFF	TGCGCCAGCAGCTGGGGCGGGAGTGGTACGGCCGGAGAGCAGTTCTTC
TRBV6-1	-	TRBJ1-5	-	CASSDGDQPQHF	TGTGCCAGCAGTGATGGGGATCAGCCCCAGCATTTT
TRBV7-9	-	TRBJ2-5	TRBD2	CASRILAGNDNEQYF	TGTGCCAGCAGAATACTAGCGGGAAACGACAATGAGCAGTACTTC
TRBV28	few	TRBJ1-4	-	CASSFADGMDEKLFF	TGTGCCAGCAGTTTCGCTGACGGGATGGATGAAAAACTGTTTTTT
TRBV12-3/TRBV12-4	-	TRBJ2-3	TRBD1	CASSPQGLDTDTQYF	TGTGCCAGCAGTCCACAGGGGTTGGACACAGATACGCAGTATTTT
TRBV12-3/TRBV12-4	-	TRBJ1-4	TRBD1	CASRDTGGGNEKLFF	TGTGCCAGCAGGGACACAGGGGGGGGTAATGAAAAACTGTTTTTT
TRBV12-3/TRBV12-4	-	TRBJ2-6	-	CATQTYDRKASGANVLTF	TGTGCCACCCAGACTTATGACAGGAAGGCCTCTGGGGCCAACGTCCTGACTTTC
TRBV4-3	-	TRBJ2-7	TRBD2	CASSHQTGAGRPYEQYF	TGCGCCAGCAGCCACCAAACGGGAGCGGGACGCCCCTACGAGCAGTACTTC
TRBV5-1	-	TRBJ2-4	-	CASRQCTAKNIQYF	TGCGCCAGCCGTCAATGCACAGCCAAAAACATTCAGTACTTC
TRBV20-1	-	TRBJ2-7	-	CSARDPNSYEQYF	TGCAGTGCTAGAGATCCCAACTCCTACGAGCAGTACTTC
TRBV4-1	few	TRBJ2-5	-	CASSQGSRVGTQYF	TGCGCCAGCAGCCAAGGGAGCAGGGTAGGGACCCAGTACTTC
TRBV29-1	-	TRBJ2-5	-	CSVGRESQYF	TGCAGCGTTGGAAGGGAGTCCCAGTACTTC
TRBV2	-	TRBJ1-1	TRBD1	CASHMDRGAEAFF	TGTGCCAGCCACATGGACAGGGGGGCTGAAGCTTTCTTT
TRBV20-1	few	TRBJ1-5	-	CSARDSNSNQPQHF	TGCAGTGCTAGAGACAGCAATAGCAATCAGCCCCAGCATTTT
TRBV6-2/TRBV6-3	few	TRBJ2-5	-	CASSSIVGETQYF	TGTGCCAGCAGTTCGATAGTGGGGGAGACCCAGTACTTC
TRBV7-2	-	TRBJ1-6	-	CASSPGTYNSPLHF	TGTGCCAGCAGCCCGGGGACCTATAATTCACCCCTCCACTTT
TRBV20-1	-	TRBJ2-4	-	CSAPSPGREQYF	TGCAGTGCCCCGAGTCCGGGCCGGGAGCAGTACTTC
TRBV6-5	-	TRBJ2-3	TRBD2	CASSYSGLAGAGDTQYF	TGTGCCAGCAGTTACTCGGGACTAGCGGGCGCCGGGGATACGCAGTATTTT
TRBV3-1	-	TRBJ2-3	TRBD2	CASSQREGTDTQYF	TGTGCCAGCAGCCAGCGGGAGGGGACAGATACGCAGTATTTT
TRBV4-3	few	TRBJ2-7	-	CASSQASGVSYEQYF	TGCGCCAGCAGCCAAGCTTCAGGGGTCTCCTACGAGCAGTACTTC
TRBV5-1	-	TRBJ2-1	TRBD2	CASSSSGREYNEQFF	TGCGCCAGCAGCTCTAGCGGGAGGGAGTACAATGAGCAGTTCTTC
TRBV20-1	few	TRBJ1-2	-	CSARGTKNYGYTF	TGCAGTGCTAGAGGTACAAAGAACTATGGCTACACCTTC
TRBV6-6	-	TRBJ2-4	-	CASSYVGSLAKNIQYF	TGTGCCAGCAGTTACGTTGGTAGCTTAGCCAAAAACATTCAGTACTTC
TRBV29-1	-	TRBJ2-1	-	CSVEEFGGSGDEQFF	TGCAGCGTTGAAGAATTCGGTGGGAGTGGAGATGAGCAGTTCTTC
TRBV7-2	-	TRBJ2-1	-	CASSLVVGHNEQFF	TGTGCCAGCAGCTTAGTAGTTGGACACAATGAGCAGTTCTTC
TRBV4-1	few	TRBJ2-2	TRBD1	CASSQGPRGLRDRPGELFF	TGCGCCAGCAGCCAAGGGCCCCGGGGTTTGCGGGACAGGCCCGGGGAGCTGTTTTTT